This paragraph reports one TCR beta chain. Its antigen is undetermined. In this CDR3 the conserved last residue, phenylalanine or tryptophan, is missing, so a read error is likely. Because the CDR3's place on the DNA is in doubt, the DNA is left out and the CDR3 is given as listed by TCRdb. No cell sorting was done before RNA was extracted from the tissue. This non-tumor lung sample came from over 3 cm beyond the tumor edge. Three rounds of nested PCR, following a modified ARM-PCR protocol, produced the TCRbeta library. TCRdb independently ran MiXCR on the multiplex PCR reads; one entry per CDR3 protein. The profile shows some 97,000 distinct CDR3 sequences, around three fifths of them singletons. The CDR3 is 13 amino acids long, termini counted. Per germline, CDR1 GTSNPN and CDR2 SVGIG (reference sequence). The data derive from a study of tumor and adjacent non-tumor tissue in lung cancer. Findings of the study overall: Compared with tumor, normal lung showed significantly lower TCR diversity.

The sequence derives from a man aged 30 to 39 with non-small cell lung cancer. The chain is built from TRBV30 and TRBJ2-5. Sequencing input: distant non-tumor lung tissue. CDR3 amino acids: CAWSRDIQETQYS.